This T cell receptor beta chain is from a study of T cell changes during pregnancy in multiple sclerosis. Assay used: immunoSEQ multiplex PCR; TCRdb lists only in-frame clones, some missing. The sample carries approximately 74,000 clones, less than 90% recorded once. The V gene's germline CDR1 is SGDLS and CDR2 YYNGEE. This CDR3 contains 11 residues. Trimming shortened V by 0 bases and J by 8 bases, and 3 bases separated the two germline ends. The chain has TRBV9 and TRBJ2-1; D not certain. The clonotype comes from a female donor with multiple sclerosis, enrolled in a pregnancy study. The sample here was peripheral blood, taken before pregnancy. The CDR3 is CASSVADEQFF. CDR3 bases: TGTGCCAGCAGCGTAGCCGATGAGCAGTTCTTC.